This TCR beta chain was sequenced for a study of T cells in Graves' hyperthyroidism and ophthalmopathy. Whole-study context: Upon initial diagnosis and before any treatment, peripheral blood was collected. Findings of the study overall: Ophthalmopathy was separated from stable hyperthyroidism by a 13 V-J model.

V was clipped by 4 bases and J by 7 bases, with 11 bases between them. CDR3 size: 14 residues. Germline assignment: CDR1 SNHLY and CDR2 FYNNEI. Points on this clonotype: Its specificity is not known.

TCR beta CDR3 regions were amplified from RNA. First-round RT-PCR targeting the TCR CDR3 was performed with the HTBI primer set. TCRdb analysed the multiplex PCR reads with MiXCR anew, one entry per CDR3 protein. The sample comprises around 800,000 distinct CDR3 sequences, approximately 40% of which are singletons, and 7% to 10% rests with the top ten. These patients, aged 18 to 65, had recently diagnosed hyperthyroidism lasting under 2 months. Exclusions: uncontrolled infection, other autoimmune disease, pregnancy, lactation. Source material: blood. The sequence was collected from a man between 18 and 35 years old with Graves' hyperthyroidism. The gene calls are TRBV2 and TRBJ1-6; D gene unclear. In nucleotides, the CDR3 is TGTGCCAGCAGTGCGTCCGGGATGAATTCACCCCTCCACTTT. Translating it yields CASSASGMNSPLHF.